Below are 5 T cell receptor beta chains sequenced from a single sample in a study of cytomegalovirus exposure and HLA in healthy donors. PCR amplification relied on 60 Vbeta primers (plus 13 Jbeta primers). TCRdb's copy holds only in-frame clones and misses some; the assay was immunoSEQ multiplex PCR. The sample includes about 200,000 clones, roughly four fifths seen only once; the top ten take 2.1%. Sequencing was done on a sample of PBMCs. The receptors were gathered from a woman in her 30s in good health and CMV-seropositive.

The rearrangement joins TRBV5-1 to TRBJ2-7; the match to TRBD2 covers 10 bases. The CDR3 loop spans 15 amino acids. V lost 4 bases and J lost 6; bases outside the gene matches: 10. Germline CDR1 reads SGHRS; CDR2 reads YFSETQ. This chain's CDR3 is CASSPRLAGALEQYF. CDR3 coding DNA: TGCGCCAGCAGCCCAAGGCTAGCGGGAGCCCTCGAGCAGTACTTC. Full variable domain (outside the CDR3, taken from reference TRBV5-1 and TRBJ2-7): KAGVTQTPRYLIKTRGQQVTLSCSPISGHRSVSWYQQTPGQGLQFLFEYFSETQRNKGNFPGRFSGRQFSNSRSEMNVSTLELGDSALYLCASSPRLAGALEQYFGPGTRLTVT.

This rearrangement joins TRBV5-4 to TRBJ2-5; maybe TRBD1 (5 bases). The CDR3 extends over 14 amino acids. V lost 0 bases to trimming and J lost 3 bases, with 9 bases between them. Germline V gene data show CDR1 as SGHNT and CDR2 as YYREEE (reference sequence). The CDR3 region is CASSLAIREETQYF. Here the CDR3 DNA reads TGTGCCAGCAGCTTGGCCATCAGGGAAGAGACCCAGTACTTC.

The rearrangement uses TRBV5-1 and TRBJ2-5, with 7 bases matching TRBD2. This CDR3 has 15 amino acids. Germline V gene sequence: CDR1 SGHRS, CDR2 YFSETQ. Germline trimming cut 2 bases from V and 1 base from J; bases unmatched to any gene: 5. Here the CDR3 DNA reads TGCGCCAGCAGCTTCTCTCTAGCGGTCCAAGAGACCCAGTACTTC. Residues: CASSFSLAVQETQYF.

The count of this clone is one. The J gene is TRBJ2-1, the V gene TRBV7-9; D perhaps matches TRBD1 (6 bases). The CDR3 covers 15 residues. Trimming removed 5 bases at V and 0 bases at J, with 11 bases between. Germline loops: CDR1 SEHNR, CDR2 FQNEAQ (reference sequence). The CDR3: CASSGDRNSYNEQFF. The CDR3 DNA reads TGTGCCAGCAGCGGAGACAGGAACTCCTACAATGAGCAGTTCTTC.

This sequence joins TRBV7-2 and TRBJ2-1; D is possibly TRBD2 (6 bases). V was shortened by 5 bases and J by 0 bases, with 17 bases between the two germline ends. Germline CDR1 SGHTA, CDR2 FQGNSA. This CDR3 comprises 17 residues. CDR3 bases: TGTGCCAGCAGCCCCCTATGGGGGGATTCCTCCTACAATGAGCAGTTCTTC. Translating gives CASSPLWGDSSYNEQFF.